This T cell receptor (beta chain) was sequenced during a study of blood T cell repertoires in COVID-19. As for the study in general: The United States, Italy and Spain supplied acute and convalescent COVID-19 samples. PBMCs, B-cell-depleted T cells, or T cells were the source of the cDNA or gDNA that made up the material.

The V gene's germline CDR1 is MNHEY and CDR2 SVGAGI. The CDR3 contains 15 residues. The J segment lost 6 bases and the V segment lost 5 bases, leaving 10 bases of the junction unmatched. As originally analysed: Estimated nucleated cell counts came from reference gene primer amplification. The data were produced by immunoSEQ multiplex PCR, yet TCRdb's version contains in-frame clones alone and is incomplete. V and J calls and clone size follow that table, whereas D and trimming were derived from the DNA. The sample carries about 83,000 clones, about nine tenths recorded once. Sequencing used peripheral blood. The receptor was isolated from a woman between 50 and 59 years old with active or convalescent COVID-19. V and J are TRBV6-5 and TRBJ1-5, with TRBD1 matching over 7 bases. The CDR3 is CASSTFAGGGQPQHF. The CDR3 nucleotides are TGTGCCAGCAGTACCTTCGCAGGGGGAGGTCAGCCCCAGCATTTT.